A single TCR beta chain is shown here with its context. The data stem from a study of blood T cell repertoires in COVID-19. Original data processing: Reference gene primer amplification gave estimated nucleated cell counts. Sequencing was performed with immunoSEQ multiplex PCR; in TCRdb, only in-frame clones are kept and a portion is missing. That table gives V, J and clone size, and the DNA gave D and trimming. The table has fewer than 300,000 clones, about 86% seen once; the top ten hold 15% to 19%. Germline V gene sequence: CDR1 MNHEY, CDR2 SVGEGT. The V and J ends lost 5 bases and 6 bases respectively, with 11 bases between them. CDR3 length equals 12 residues.

The source material was peripheral blood. The clonotype originates from a person aged 70 to 80 with COVID-19, enrolled during active disease. The gene calls are TRBV6-2 or TRBV6-3 and TRBJ2-7, with D possibly being TRBD1 (6 bases). The CDR3 sequence: CASSPGVSEQYF. CDR3 nucleotides: TGTGCCAGCAGTCCAGGGGTTTCCGAGCAGTACTTC.